This TCR beta chain was profiled in a study of PD-L1 blockade in urothelial cancer. The data were produced by immunoSEQ multiplex PCR, yet TCRdb's version contains in-frame clones alone and is incomplete. The table includes around 100,000 clones, around 85% detected once. The sample here was PBMCs, taken around atezolizumab (anti-PD-L1) treatment. The sequence was collected from a man over 45 with urothelial cancer.

CDR3 protein: CASSPQVAVGPYEQYF. CDR3 DNA sequence: TGTGCCAGTAGCCCCCAAGTAGCGGTTGGCCCCTACGAGCAGTACTTC. This chain uses TRBV19 with TRBJ2-7, with D possibly TRBD2 on 6 matching bases. The germline V gene has CDR1 LNHDA and CDR2 SQIVND (reference sequence). V lost 6 bases to trimming and J lost 2 bases, with 20 bases between them. The CDR3 is 16 residues long. Looking up the rest from reference TRBV19 and TRBJ2-7 gives the full variable domain: DGGITQSPKYLFRKEGQNVTLSCEQNLNHDAMYWYRQDPGQGLRLIYYSQIVNDFQKGDIAEGYSVSREKKESFPLTVTSAQKNPTAFYLCASSPQVAVGPYEQYFGPGTRLTVT.